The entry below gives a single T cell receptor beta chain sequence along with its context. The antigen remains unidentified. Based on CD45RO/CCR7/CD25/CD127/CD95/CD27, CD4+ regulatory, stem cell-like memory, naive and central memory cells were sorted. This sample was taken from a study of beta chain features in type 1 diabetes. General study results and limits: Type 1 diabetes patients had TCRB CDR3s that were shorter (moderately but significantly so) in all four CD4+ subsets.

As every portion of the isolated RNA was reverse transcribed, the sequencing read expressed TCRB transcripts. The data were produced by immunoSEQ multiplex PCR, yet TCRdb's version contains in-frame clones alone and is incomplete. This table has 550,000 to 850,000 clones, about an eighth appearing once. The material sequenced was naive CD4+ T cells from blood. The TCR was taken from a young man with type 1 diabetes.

CDR3 in amino acids: CASSLGLSGGTDTQYF. Here the CDR3 DNA reads TGTGCCAGCAGCTTAGGATTGAGTGGGGGGACAGATACGCAGTATTTT. This chain connects TRBV7-7 to TRBJ2-3, with D possibly matching TRBD2 (6 bases). The germline gives CDR1 SSHAT, CDR2 FNYEAQ (reference sequence). The CDR3 sequence is 16 residues long. Trimming stripped 1 base from V and 3 bases from J, with 14 bases between.